This record looks at one T cell receptor beta chain sequence and its context. This sample was taken from a study of PD-1 blockade in classical Hodgkin lymphoma. No patient escaped relapse after autologous stem cell transplantation, and brentuximab vedotin exposure varied. The V end lost 6 bases, the J end lost 5 bases, and 17 bases lay between the germline ends. Germline values: CDR1 MNHEY, CDR2 SVGAGI. The CDR3 contains 14 residues. Sequencing used immunoSEQ multiplex PCR; TCRdb keeps in-frame clones, though not all of them. The profile shows 10,000 to 15,000 clones, about four fifths of them singletons.

This TCR derives from a human donor with classical Hodgkin lymphoma. The sequences come from peripheral blood mononuclear cells (PBMCs), collected at baseline. This chain links TRBV6-5 with TRBJ2-7; D uncertain. The CDR3 DNA reads as TGTGCCAGCAGGGAGAGGCAGGCTCGCGACGAGCAGTACTTC. This encodes CASRERQARDEQYF.